What follows is one TCR beta chain and its context. This sample is part of a study of blood T cell repertoires in COVID-19. The V end was cut by 0 bases, the J end by 0 bases, with 8 bases between. Per the germline V gene, CDR1 is MNHEY and CDR2 is SMNVEV (reference sequence). CDR3 length: 15 amino acids. TCRdb's copy holds only in-frame clones and misses some; the assay was immunoSEQ multiplex PCR. This sample has around 260,000 clones; around four fifths occur once, and the top ten carry around 4%. J is TRBJ1-1 and V is TRBV27; no reliable D call. This receptor was identified in a man in his fifties or sixties with acute or convalescent COVID-19. Sequencing was performed on peripheral blood. This CDR3 reads CASSLSLLMNTEAFF. The CDR3 nucleotides are TGTGCCAGCAGTTTATCGTTACTGATGAACACTGAAGCTTTCTTT.